This T cell receptor beta chain was observed in a study of Graves' ophthalmopathy and Graves' hyperthyroidism. Scientists amplified the TCR beta CDR3 regions from RNA transcripts. First-round RT-PCR employed HTBI primers, with a second-round multiplex PCR after it. A single record per CDR3 protein comes from TCRdb applying MiXCR to the multiplex PCR reads. The data contain 150,000 or so distinct CDR3 sequences, roughly 37% of them singletons. This clonotype was seen at least ten times. Its cognate antigen is unknown. The CDR3 runs to 13 residues. V was trimmed by 7 bases and J by 6 bases, leaving 15 bases between them. The V gene's germline CDR1 is SNHLY and CDR2 FYNNEI. The study excluded patients with other autoimmune diseases, uncontrolled infections, pregnancy or lactation. General study findings and limits: The blood repertoire also included most expanded thyroid clonotypes above 0.001 frequency. Predictions made by the model for ophthalmopathy progression reached roughly 70% sensitivity and around 72% specificity. Discrimination between ophthalmopathy and stable hyperthyroidism by a 13-signature model showed 85% to 90% sensitivity and 75% to 84% specificity.

Sequencing used peripheral blood. The chain carries TRBV2 and TRBJ1-2; D uncertain. The TCR originated in a woman in her thirties or forties with Graves' ophthalmopathy. The CDR3 reads CASTLTPRNGYTF. In DNA form, the CDR3 reads TGTGCCAGCACCCTGACCCCGAGGAATGGCTACACCTTC.